This T cell receptor beta chain was identified in a study of T-cell reconstitution after alpha-beta-depleted transplantation in children. Germline CDR1 and CDR2: SGDLS and YYNGEE. Trimming took off 8 bases at V and 2 bases at J, with 11 bases between the two ends. CDR3 length equals 13 residues. Unique molecular identifiers were built into the TCRbeta library. Via MiXCR, TCRdb re-called the PCR reads, giving one row per CDR3 protein. The table shows about 610,000 distinct CDR3 sequences, with about 10% occurring only once. This rearrangement joins TRBV9 to TRBJ2-1, with D unclear. The sequenced sample was PBMCs from the stem cell graft donor, obtained from the stem cell graft. The sequence was obtained from a human donor who donated a stem cell graft to a child with acute myeloid leukemia. As DNA, the CDR3 is TGTGCCAGTGATCATGAGCCCTACAATGAGCAGTTCTTC. Translation gives CASDHEPYNEQFF.